The sequence of this T cell receptor beta chain was determined in a study of T-cell reconstitution after alpha-beta-depleted transplantation in children. Study-wide points: The authors attributed T-cell counts and diversity one year after transplant mostly to newly produced T cells.

This CDR3 is built from 13 residues. Germline V gene lookup returns CDR1 SGHKS and CDR2 YYEKEE (reference sequence). V lost 5 bases and J lost 5, with 13 bases in between. During its preparation, the TCRbeta library received unique molecular identifiers. TCRdb analysed the PCR reads with MiXCR anew, one entry per CDR3 protein. The table has about 160,000 distinct CDR3 sequences, over 8.5% seen once. As concerns this clonotype: The antigen is not known.

The chain carries TRBV5-5 and TRBJ1-1; perhaps TRBD1 as D (6 bases). The clonotype was recovered from a boy between 2 and 10 years old with acute myeloid leukemia, due to receive a stem cell transplant. The sequencing used PBMCs, collected before TCRalphabeta/CD19-depleted stem cell transplant. The CDR3 here is CASRSQGRTEAFF. In nucleotides, the CDR3 is TGTGCCAGCAGATCTCAGGGGCGGACTGAAGCTTTCTTT. The whole variable domain, filled in from reference TRBV5-5 and TRBJ1-1, reads DAGVTQSPTHLIKTRGQQVTLRCSPISGHKSVSWYQQVLGQGPQFIFQYYEKEERGRGNFPDRFSARQFPNYSSELNVNALLLGDSALYLCASRSQGRTEAFFGQGTRLTVV.